This record looks at one T cell receptor (beta chain) sequence and its context. Its specific antigen is unknown. No much larger clonotype is one base removed from it; base qualities were not supplied. Participants in the prospective study were aged 18 to 89 years, lived in under 30 United States geographic areas, and enrolled through a virtual design. In the prospective study, cohorts were assigned on the basis of participant-reported clinical history obtained from a screening survey and a study questionnaire. ImmuneRACE Cohort 3 recovered participants were defined by two consecutive negative NP/OP PCR tests, healthcare professional clearance, or symptom resolution. Each participant in the prospective study had whole blood, serum and a nasopharyngeal or oropharyngeal swab collected by mobile phlebotomists. Over a roughly 2-month period, participants in the prospective study had the option of providing additional blood draws and questionnaires. Prospective study blood samples were shipped either frozen or at room temperature before DNA extraction.

TCRbeta CDR3 regions were amplified from genomic DNA by means of the immunoSEQ Assay, a bias-controlled multiplex PCR. Per the original workflow: The number of nucleated cells in each sample was estimated from the amplification of reference gene primers within the assay. Sequence reads were collapsed and filtered to measure the absolute abundance of every unique TCRbeta CDR3 rearrangement. For each sample, productive Simpson clonality was calculated as the square root of Simpson's diversity index across productive rearrangements. TCRdb stores this immuneACCESS table with in-frame sequences only. Part of the clones is absent; in the studies checked, under half of the shortfall reflects unresolved V genes, and no reason is known for the rest. V, J and clone size are those of that table, while D and trimming were read from the DNA. The sample table holds roughly 230,000 clones, of which under 90% were seen once. The top ten clonotypes cover 3% to 4% of the sample.

The entry originates in a study of blood T cell repertoires in COVID-19 (dated by TCRdb to between 2020 and 2021). About the study as a whole: Collaborator samples came from the United States, Italy and Spain and covered acute and convalescent phases of COVID-19. The material from the prospective study consisted of cDNA or gDNA derived from T cells, B-cell-depleted T cells, or PBMCs. The dataset comprised deeply sampled blood TCRbeta repertoires from subjects exposed to, actively infected with, or recovered from COVID-19. The repertoires were released in a freely available public database meant as a resource for research on the immune response to SARS-CoV-2. Samples came from the ongoing ImmuneRACE study (first 160 participants) plus 1,254 subjects from 6 global collaborators. A de-identified subject ID, COVID-19 status, age in years and sex were almost always included in the sample metadata. Where available, HLA class I and class II types were taken from metadata supplied by the sample provider and were not determined by assay-based typing.

The CDR3, cysteine through phenylalanine, is 14 amino acids long. Only CDR3 DNA is held: 42 bases, read in frame from base 1. Reading the germline V gene gives CDR1 SGHRS and CDR2 YFSETQ. The junction carries 13 bases between V and J, which are trimmed by 4 bases and 3 bases respectively. General conclusions and limits of the study: How much clinical and demographic metadata was included differed by source and by participant, and the metadata was provided uncurated.

Sequencing was done on a sample of PBMCs or T cells enriched from blood (not recorded which). The chain joins TRBV5-1 to TRBJ1-2, with a weak D call of TRBD1 (5 bases match). The sequence came from a woman in her sixties who had recovered from COVID-19. The nucleotide sequence reads TGCGCCAGCAGCCCCTCGGGAGGGGACTATGGCTACACCTTC. It encodes CASSPSGGDYGYTF.